This TCR beta chain originates from a study of CD8 T cells in Susac syndrome. The CDR3 has 15 residues. CDR1 is LGHDT, CDR2 YNNKEL, per germline (reference sequence). V was trimmed by 1 base and J by 1 base, leaving 10 bases between them. Random hexamers were used to reverse transcribe the RNA input (roughly 0.5 to 1 ug). A multiplex approach, immunoSEQ multiplex PCR, amplified TCR beta CDR3 across 54 Vbeta and 13 Jbeta. TCRdb re-derived calls from the immunoSEQ multiplex PCR reads in MiXCR, one entry per CDR3 protein. In the table there are some 140,000 distinct CDR3 sequences, 95% of which are singletons.

This clonotype originated in a human donor with Susac syndrome. The V call is TRBV3-1, the J call TRBJ1-1; D unclear. Sequenced sample: CD8+ T cells from PBMCs. The CDR3 is CASSQVERGNTEAFF. DNA for the CDR3: TGTGCCAGCAGCCAAGTTGAGCGGGGGAACACTGAAGCTTTCTTT.